This TCR beta chain was sequenced for a study of response to subunit inactivated influenza vaccine. This clonotype was found a few times. Trimming cost V 3 bases and J 1 base, with 10 bases left between them. Germline assignment: CDR1 LNHNV and CDR2 YYDKDF (reference sequence). The CDR3 is 16 amino acids. Using its own MiXCR run on the RT-PCR reads, TCRdb lists one record per CDR3 protein. Among 540,000 or so distinct CDR3 sequences listed, 13% were seen once. The input for sequencing was PBMCs from blood, taken 40 to 50 days after vaccination. The clonotype comes from a middle-aged man who received an inactivated influenza vaccine. The genes are TRBV15 and TRBJ2-6; D not resolved. This CDR3 reads CATSRDLRSGANVLTF. The CDR3 nucleotides are TGTGCCACCAGCAGGGACCTGCGGTCTGGGGCCAACGTCCTGACTTTC.